What follows are 8 T cell receptor beta chains derived from one specimen sequenced in a study of blood T cell repertoires in COVID-19. Assay: immunoSEQ multiplex PCR; the TCRdb copy retains only in-frame clones and omits some. This sample yields roughly 56,000 clones, of which around 86% are seen a single time; over 5% belongs to the top ten. Source material: peripheral blood. These receptors were collected from a man aged 50-60 years with active COVID-19.

This sequence joins TRBV30 and TRBJ2-7, with D possibly matching TRBD1 (6 bases). The CDR3 runs 16 residues. The V gene lost 0 bases and the J gene lost 2 bases, with 17 bases spanning the gap. Germline V lookup: CDR1 GTSNPN, CDR2 SVGIG (reference sequence). The CDR3 DNA follows: TGTGCCTGGAGTGTACTCCGGGGACAAAGGGCCTACGAGCAGTACTTC. It yields the protein CAWSVLRGQRAYEQYF.

This chain links TRBV7-2 with TRBJ1-5, with TRBD1 matching over 8 bases. Germline lookup yields CDR1 SGHTA and CDR2 FQGNSA. This CDR3 has 14 amino acids. V lost 4 bases and J lost 6; bases outside the gene matches: 5. As DNA, the CDR3 is TGTGCCAGCAGCTGGACAGGGTCAGGTCAGCCCCAGCATTTT. Amino acid sequence: CASSWTGSGQPQHF.

The V and J genes are TRBV7-2 and TRBJ1-1; 11 bases map to TRBD1. Looked up from germline, CDR1 is SGHTA and CDR2 is FQGNSA. With V trimmed by 5 bases and J by 1 base, 6 bases remained unmatched. The CDR3 runs to 16 residues. The CDR3 protein is CASSLGQGARNTEAFF. CDR3 nucleotide sequence: TGTGCCAGCAGCCTAGGACAGGGGGCGAGGAACACTGAAGCTTTCTTT.

The rearrangement joins TRBV5-1 to TRBJ2-2, with a possible D match to TRBD1 (6 bases). V lost 6 bases and J lost 3, with 15 bases in between. There are 15 residues in the CDR3. Germline CDR1 reads SGHRS; CDR2 reads YFSETQ. CDR3 region: CASNGQGRDTGELFF. The CDR3 DNA follows: TGCGCCAGCAACGGTCAGGGGCGCGACACCGGGGAGCTGTTTTTT.

The genes are TRBV18 and TRBJ2-7, with D maybe TRBD2 (6 bases). The CDR3 has 14 amino acids. Germline V CDR1 and CDR2: KGHSH, LQKENI. V shed 6 bases and J shed 1 base, with 13 bases lying between them. CDR3 sequence reads: CASSWMEGSYEQYF. CDR3 bases: TGTGCCAGCTCGTGGATGGAGGGGTCCTACGAGCAGTACTTC.

The sample holds a few counts of this clone. The DNA for the CDR3 is TGTGCCTCAGGACAGGGTTGGGGCTACACCTTC. Residues: CASGQGWGYTF. V usage is TRBV19 and J usage is TRBJ1-2, with TRBD1 identical over 8 bases. Germline values: CDR1 LNHDA, CDR2 SQIVND (reference sequence). V lost 11 bases to trimming and J lost 8 bases; unmatched junction nucleotides: 7. The CDR3 is made up of 11 amino acids.

Note on this clone: An end of the junction does not agree with germline; a read error may underlie this. This chain links TRBV6-5 with TRBJ2-1; D is unresolved. CDR3 length: 15 amino acids. From germline, CDR1 is MNHEY and CDR2 SVGAGI. DNA for the CDR3: TGTGCCAGCAGTTACCAAGGCCCCAGGTACAGTGAGCAGTTCTTC. This gives the protein CASSYQGPRYSEQFF.

The chain combines TRBV12-3 or TRBV12-4 with TRBJ1-3; 7 nucleotides align to TRBD1. This CDR3 spans 12 amino acids. Trimming cost V 5 bases and J 8 bases; bases outside gene matches: 3. The CDR3 DNA sequence: TGTGCCAGCAGTCCGACAGGGCACACCATATATTTT. This codes for CASSPTGHTIYF.